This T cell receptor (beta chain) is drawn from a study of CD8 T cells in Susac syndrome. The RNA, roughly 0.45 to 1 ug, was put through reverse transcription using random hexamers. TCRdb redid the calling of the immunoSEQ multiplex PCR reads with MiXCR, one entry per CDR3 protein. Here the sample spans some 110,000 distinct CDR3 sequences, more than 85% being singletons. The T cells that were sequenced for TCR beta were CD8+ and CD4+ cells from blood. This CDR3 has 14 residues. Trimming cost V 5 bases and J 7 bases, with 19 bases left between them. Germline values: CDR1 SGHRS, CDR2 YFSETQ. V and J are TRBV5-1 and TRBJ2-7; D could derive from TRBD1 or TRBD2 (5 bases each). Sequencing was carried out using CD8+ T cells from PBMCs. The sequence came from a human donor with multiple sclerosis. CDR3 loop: CASRPEVGPGEQYV. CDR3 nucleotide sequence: TGCGCCAGCAGACCCGAGGTGGGGCCGGGGGAGCAGTACGTC.